The 12 T cell receptor beta chains below come from one sample, sequenced in a study of blood T cell repertoires in COVID-19. The protocol was immunoSEQ multiplex PCR, while the TCRdb copy is restricted to in-frame clones and leaves out a portion. The repertoire includes more than 110,000 clones, around 78% of them detected once, and roughly 4.7% sits in the top ten. Input material: peripheral blood. The receptors shown here come from a woman older than 75 with active or convalescent COVID-19.

The sample holds a few counts of this clone. This chain links TRBV2 with TRBJ1-5; D may be TRBD1 (6 bases). Trimming shortened V by 6 bases and J by 3 bases, and 15 bases separated the two germline ends. Per germline, CDR1 SNHLY and CDR2 FYNNEI. This CDR3 is built from 15 residues. The CDR3 sequence: CASSPQTGYNQPQHF. As DNA, the CDR3 is TGTGCCAGCAGCCCACAAACAGGGTACAATCAGCCCCAGCATTTT.

This clone was recorded only once. Other DNA sequences of this sample code for an identical CDR3. This chain joins TRBV5-1 and TRBJ2-2, with TRBD2 matching 10 bases. With 1 base clipped from V and 0 bases from J, the junction kept 0 bases outside the gene matches. The CDR3 has 16 amino acids. Germline V gene lookup returns CDR1 SGHRS and CDR2 YFSETQ. The CDR3 loop reads CASSLTSGANTGELFF. The CDR3 coding sequence is TGCGCCAGCAGCTTGACTAGCGGGGCGAACACCGGGGAGCTGTTTTTT.

The chain employs TRBV7-2 and TRBJ1-4; no reliable D call. The V gene lost 3 bases and the J gene lost 7 bases, with 9 bases spanning the gap. Germline assignment: CDR1 SGHTA and CDR2 FQGNSA. The CDR3 length is 13 residues. CDR3 region: CASSLARGEKLFF. The CDR3 DNA is TGTGCCAGCAGCTTGGCTCGTGGTGAAAAACTGTTTTTT.

The rearrangement uses TRBV13 and TRBJ2-7; 7 nucleotides align to TRBD1. This CDR3 spans 14 amino acids. The germline V gene has CDR1 PRHDT and CDR2 FYEKMQ (reference sequence). V lost 3 bases to trimming and J lost 0 bases; unmatched junction nucleotides: 2. The CDR3 loop is CASSLGQSSYEQYF. The CDR3, as DNA: TGTGCCAGCAGCTTGGGACAGAGCTCCTACGAGCAGTACTTC.

The V call is TRBV6-5, the J call TRBJ1-1; 8 nucleotides match TRBD1. Germline V lookup: CDR1 MNHEY, CDR2 SVGAGI. The CDR3 sequence is 15 residues long. The V gene end was trimmed by 2 bases and the J gene end by 5 bases; junction bases not matched to a gene: 7. The CDR3 nucleotides read TGTGCCAGCAGTTACAGGACAGGGTGGGGGACTGAAGCTTTCTTT. Protein: CASSYRTGWGTEAFF.

The chain has TRBV7-2 and TRBJ2-1, with 11 positions matching TRBD2. The CDR3 spans 17 residues. The germline V gene encodes CDR1 SGHTA and CDR2 FQGNSA. V was pared by 2 bases and J by 7 bases, with 10 bases of the junction left unmatched. In nucleotides, the CDR3 is TGTGCCAGCAGCTTATCATCAGGTAGCGGGGGGGTTAATGAGCAGTTCTTC. It yields the protein CASSLSSGSGGVNEQFF.

The rearrangement joins TRBV5-1 to TRBJ1-5; D gene ambiguous. This CDR3 is 15 amino acids long. V shed 0 bases and J shed 5 bases, with 12 bases lying between them. Germline V CDR1 and CDR2: SGHRS, YFSETQ. The CDR3 DNA reads as TGCGCCAGCAGCTTGGTGGGAGAGGATTATCAGCCCCAGCATTTT. Protein: CASSLVGEDYQPQHF. Full variable domain (remainder filled in from reference TRBV5-1 and TRBJ1-5): KAGVTQTPRYLIKTRGQQVTLSCSPISGHRSVSWYQQTPGQGLQFLFEYFSETQRNKGNFPGRFSGRQFSNSRSEMNVSTLELGDSALYLCASSLVGEDYQPQHFGDGTRLSIL.

This rearrangement joins TRBV14 to TRBJ1-6, with unresolved D. The V gene's germline CDR1 is SGHDN and CDR2 FVKESK. The length of the CDR3 is 14 residues. Deletions cut 4 bases from V and 3 bases from J, with 7 bases between. The CDR3 loop reads CASSPRGYNSPLHF. The DNA of the CDR3 is TGTGCCAGCAGCCCTCGCGGCTATAATTCACCCCTCCACTTT.

A few counts support this clone. The genes are TRBV6-6 and TRBJ1-2; 7 positions agree with TRBD1. Trimming removed 4 bases from V and 3 bases from J; junction bases left unmatched: 8. The CDR3 runs to 15 residues. CDR1 MNHNY and CDR2 SVGAGI come from the germline V gene (reference sequence). CDR3 in amino acids: CASSSPRQGYYGYTF. In DNA form, the CDR3 reads TGTGCCAGCAGTTCCCCAAGACAGGGCTACTATGGCTACACCTTC.

The J gene is TRBJ1-5, the V gene TRBV29-1, with D uncertain. Germline V gene sequence: CDR1 SQVTM, CDR2 ANQGSEA. With 4 bases removed from V and 5 bases from J, the gap between germline ends came to 15 bases. The CDR3 contains 14 residues. Here the CDR3 reads CSVGSEWSDQPQHF. CDR3 nucleotides: TGCAGCGTTGGTTCCGAGTGGAGCGATCAGCCCCAGCATTTT.

The chain recombines TRBV11-2 with TRBJ1-1, with TRBD1 matching 9 bases. Per germline, CDR1 SGHAT and CDR2 FQNNGV. The CDR3 has 19 amino acids. After removal of 0 bases from V and 4 bases from J, the junction contained 15 bases not matched to a gene. CDR3 protein: CASSLESGTGLVAGTEAFF. The CDR3 DNA follows: TGTGCCAGCAGCTTAGAGTCGGGGACAGGGTTGGTGGCGGGCACTGAAGCTTTCTTT.

In this sample, this clone turned up many times. The chain joins TRBV7-2 to TRBJ2-3; 12 bases agree with TRBD1. The length of the CDR3 is 17 residues. V trimming: 4 bases; J trimming: 4 bases; junction bases outside the gene matches: 9. Germline loops: CDR1 SGHTA, CDR2 FQGNSA. CDR3 DNA: TGTGCCAGCAGCTGGAAGGCTGGGACAGGGGGCGCAGATACGCAGTATTTT. Translated: CASSWKAGTGGADTQYF.